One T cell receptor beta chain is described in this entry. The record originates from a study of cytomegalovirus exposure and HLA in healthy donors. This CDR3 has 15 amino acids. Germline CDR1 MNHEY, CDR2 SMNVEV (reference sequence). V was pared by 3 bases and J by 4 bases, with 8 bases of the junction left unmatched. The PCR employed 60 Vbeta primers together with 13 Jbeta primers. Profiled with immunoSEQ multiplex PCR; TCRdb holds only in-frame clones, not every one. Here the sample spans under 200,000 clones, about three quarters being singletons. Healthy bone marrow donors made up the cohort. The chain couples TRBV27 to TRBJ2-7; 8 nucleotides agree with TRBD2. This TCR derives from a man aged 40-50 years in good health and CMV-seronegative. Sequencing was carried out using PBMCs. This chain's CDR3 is CASSFPGLGVYEQYF. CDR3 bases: TGTGCCAGCAGTTTTCCGGGACTAGGAGTATACGAGCAGTACTTC.